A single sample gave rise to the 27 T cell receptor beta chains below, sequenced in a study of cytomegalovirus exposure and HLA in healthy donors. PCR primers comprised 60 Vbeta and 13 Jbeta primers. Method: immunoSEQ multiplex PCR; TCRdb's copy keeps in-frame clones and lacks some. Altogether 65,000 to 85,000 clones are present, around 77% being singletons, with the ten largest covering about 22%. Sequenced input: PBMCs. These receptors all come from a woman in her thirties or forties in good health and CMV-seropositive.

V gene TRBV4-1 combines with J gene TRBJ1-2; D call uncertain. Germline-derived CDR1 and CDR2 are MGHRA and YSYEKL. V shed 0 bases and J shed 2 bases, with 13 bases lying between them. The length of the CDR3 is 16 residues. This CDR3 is CASSQDSLGLNYGYTF. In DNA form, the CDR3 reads TGCGCCAGCAGCCAAGATTCGCTTGGGCTGAACTATGGCTACACCTTC.

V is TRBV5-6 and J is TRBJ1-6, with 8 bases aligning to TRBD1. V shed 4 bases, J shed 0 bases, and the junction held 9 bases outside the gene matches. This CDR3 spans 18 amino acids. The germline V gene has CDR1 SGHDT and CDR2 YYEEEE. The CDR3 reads CASSLGQGSLSYNSPLHF. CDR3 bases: TGTGCCAGCAGCCTCGGACAGGGATCCCTCTCCTATAATTCACCCCTCCACTTT.

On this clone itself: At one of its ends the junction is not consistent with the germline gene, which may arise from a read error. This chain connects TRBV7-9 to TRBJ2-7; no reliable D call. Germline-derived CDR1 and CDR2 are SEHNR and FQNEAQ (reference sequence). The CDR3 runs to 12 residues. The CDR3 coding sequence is TGTTCCAGCAGCTTTCTAAATTACGAGCAGTACTTC. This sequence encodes CSSSFLNYEQYF.

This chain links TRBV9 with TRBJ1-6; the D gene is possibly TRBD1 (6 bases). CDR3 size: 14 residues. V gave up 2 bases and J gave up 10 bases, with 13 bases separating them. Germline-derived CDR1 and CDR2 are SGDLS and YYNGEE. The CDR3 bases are TGTGCCAGCAGCGTCGGACAGAGTTCATCACCCCTCCACTTT. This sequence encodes CASSVGQSSSPLHF.

CDR3: CASSSLAVRDFGANVLTF. Here the CDR3 DNA reads TGTGCCAGCAGCTCCCTAGCGGTGAGAGACTTTGGGGCCAACGTCCTGACTTTC. This chain links TRBV7-8 with TRBJ2-6, with TRBD2 matching over 7 bases. The V and J ends lost 4 bases and 3 bases, in that order; junction bases with no gene match: 12. This CDR3 spans 18 amino acids. CDR1 and CDR2 from the germline V gene are SGHVS and FQNEAQ.

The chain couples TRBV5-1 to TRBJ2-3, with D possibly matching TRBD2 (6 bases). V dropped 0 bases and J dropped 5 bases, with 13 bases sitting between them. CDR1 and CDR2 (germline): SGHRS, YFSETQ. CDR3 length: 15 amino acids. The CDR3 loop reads CASSLAGTLGDTQYF. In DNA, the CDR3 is TGCGCCAGCAGCTTGGCCGGGACTTTGGGAGATACGCAGTATTTT.

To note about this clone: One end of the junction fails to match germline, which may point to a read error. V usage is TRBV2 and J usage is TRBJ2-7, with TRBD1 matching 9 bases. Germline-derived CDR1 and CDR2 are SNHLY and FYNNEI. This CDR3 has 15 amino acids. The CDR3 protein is CASSELGQGLGKIAF. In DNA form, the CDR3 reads TGTGCCAGCAGTGAGTTGGGACAGGGCTTAGGAAAGATCGCTTTC.

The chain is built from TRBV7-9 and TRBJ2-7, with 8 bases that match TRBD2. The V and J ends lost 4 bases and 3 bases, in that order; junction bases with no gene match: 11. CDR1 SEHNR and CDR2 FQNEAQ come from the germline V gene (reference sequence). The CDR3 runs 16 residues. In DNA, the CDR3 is TGTGCCAGCAGCTCCGGGGGGGGCGTATCCAACTACGAGCAGTACTTC. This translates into CASSSGGGVSNYEQYF.

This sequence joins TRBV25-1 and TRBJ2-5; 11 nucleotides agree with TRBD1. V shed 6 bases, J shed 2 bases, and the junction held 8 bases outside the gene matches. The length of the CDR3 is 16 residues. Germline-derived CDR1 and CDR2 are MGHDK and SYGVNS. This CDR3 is CASRDLRDRGQETQYF. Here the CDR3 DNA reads TGTGCCAGCAGGGACCTCCGGGACAGGGGGCAAGAGACCCAGTACTTC.

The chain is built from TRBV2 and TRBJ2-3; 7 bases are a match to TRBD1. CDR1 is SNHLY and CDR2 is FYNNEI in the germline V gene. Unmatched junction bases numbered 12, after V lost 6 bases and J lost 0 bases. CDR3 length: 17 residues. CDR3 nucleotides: TGTGCCAGCAGCTCGTACAGGGGCAGGGTTAGCACAGATACGCAGTATTTT. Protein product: CASSSYRGRVSTDTQYF.

The CDR3 sequence: CAWNRRGPSYEQYF. CDR3 coding DNA: TGTGCCTGGAACCGCAGGGGCCCATCCTACGAGCAGTACTTC. The chain recombines TRBV30 with TRBJ2-7; weak D call: TRBD1 (6 bases). This CDR3 comprises 14 residues. Looked up from germline, CDR1 is GTSNPN and CDR2 is SVGIG (reference sequence). V lost 4 bases, J lost 1 base, and 14 bases lay in between. Full variable domain (remainder filled in from reference TRBV30 and TRBJ2-7): SQTIHQWPATLVQPVGSPLSLECTVEGTSNPNLYWYRQAAGRGLQLLFYSVGIGQISSEVPQNLSASRPQDRQFILSSKKLLLSDSGFYLCAWNRRGPSYEQYFGPGTRLTVT.

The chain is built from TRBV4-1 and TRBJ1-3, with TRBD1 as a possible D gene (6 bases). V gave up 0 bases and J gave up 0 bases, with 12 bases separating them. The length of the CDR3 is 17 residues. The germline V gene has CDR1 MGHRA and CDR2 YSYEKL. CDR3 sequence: CASSQDSGRGSGNTIYF. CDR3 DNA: TGCGCCAGCAGCCAAGACTCTGGCAGGGGCTCTGGAAACACCATATATTTT.

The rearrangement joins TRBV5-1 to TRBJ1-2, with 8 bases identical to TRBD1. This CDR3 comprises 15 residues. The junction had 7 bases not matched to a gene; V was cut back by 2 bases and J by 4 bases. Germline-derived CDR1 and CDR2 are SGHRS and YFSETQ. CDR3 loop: CASSLSTGAPYGYTF. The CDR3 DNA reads TGCGCCAGCAGCTTATCGACAGGGGCACCCTATGGCTACACCTTC.

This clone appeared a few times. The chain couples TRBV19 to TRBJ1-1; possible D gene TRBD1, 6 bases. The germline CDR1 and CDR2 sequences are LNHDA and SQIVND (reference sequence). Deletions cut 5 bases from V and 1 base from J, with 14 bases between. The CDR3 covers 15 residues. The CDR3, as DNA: TGTGCCAGTAGTCCCCAGGGGCAGCGGAACACTGAAGCTTTCTTT. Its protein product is CASSPQGQRNTEAFF.

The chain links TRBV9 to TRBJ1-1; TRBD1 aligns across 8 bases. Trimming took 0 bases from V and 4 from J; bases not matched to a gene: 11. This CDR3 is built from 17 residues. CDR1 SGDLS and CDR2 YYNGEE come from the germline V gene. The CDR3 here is CASSVARTGGRLTEAFF. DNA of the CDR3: TGTGCCAGCAGCGTAGCTAGAACAGGGGGTAGACTCACTGAAGCTTTCTTT.

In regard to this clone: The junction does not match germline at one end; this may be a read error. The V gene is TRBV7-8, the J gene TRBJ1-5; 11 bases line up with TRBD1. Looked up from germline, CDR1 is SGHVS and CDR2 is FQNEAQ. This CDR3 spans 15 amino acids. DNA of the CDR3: TGTGCCAGCAGCTCCCGGACAGGGGGCAACCAGCCCCAGCATTTT. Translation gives CASSSRTGGNQPQHF.

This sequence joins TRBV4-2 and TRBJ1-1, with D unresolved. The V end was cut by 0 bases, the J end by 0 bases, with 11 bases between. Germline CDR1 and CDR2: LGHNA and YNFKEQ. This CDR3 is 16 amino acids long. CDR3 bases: TGTGCCAGCAGCCAAGATTCAGGCAACTTGAACACTGAAGCTTTCTTT. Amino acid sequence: CASSQDSGNLNTEAFF.

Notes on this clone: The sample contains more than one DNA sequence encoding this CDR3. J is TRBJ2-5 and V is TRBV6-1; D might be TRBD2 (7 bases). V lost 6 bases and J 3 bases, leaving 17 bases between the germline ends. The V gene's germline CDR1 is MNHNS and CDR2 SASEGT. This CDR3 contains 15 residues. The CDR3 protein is CASRTKLGGEETQYF. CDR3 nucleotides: TGTGCCAGCAGGACCAAACTAGGGGGGGAAGAGACCCAGTACTTC.

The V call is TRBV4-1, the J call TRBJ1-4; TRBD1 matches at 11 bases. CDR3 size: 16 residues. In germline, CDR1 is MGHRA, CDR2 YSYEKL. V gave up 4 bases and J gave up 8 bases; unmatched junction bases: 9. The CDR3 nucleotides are TGCGCCAGCAGCCCCCGGGACAGGGGGATGAAAGAAAAACTGTTTTTT. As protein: CASSPRDRGMKEKLFF.

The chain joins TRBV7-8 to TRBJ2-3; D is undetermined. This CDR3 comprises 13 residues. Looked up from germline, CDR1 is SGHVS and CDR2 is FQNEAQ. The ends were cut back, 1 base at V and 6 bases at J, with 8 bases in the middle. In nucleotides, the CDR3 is TGTGCCAGCAGCTTAGACCTCCGGGATACGCAGTATTTT. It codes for CASSLDLRDTQYF.

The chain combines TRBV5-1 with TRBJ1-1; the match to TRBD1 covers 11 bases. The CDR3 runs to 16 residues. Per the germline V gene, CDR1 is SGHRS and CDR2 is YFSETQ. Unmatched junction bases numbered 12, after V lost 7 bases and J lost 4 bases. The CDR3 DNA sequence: TGCGCCAGCTCAAGTCGGACAGGGGGCCTGAGCACTGAAGCTTTCTTT. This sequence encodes CASSSRTGGLSTEAFF.

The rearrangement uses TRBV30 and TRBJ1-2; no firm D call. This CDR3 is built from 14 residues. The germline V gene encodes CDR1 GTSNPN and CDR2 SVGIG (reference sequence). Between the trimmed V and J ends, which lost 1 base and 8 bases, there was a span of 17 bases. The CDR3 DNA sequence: TGTGCCTGGAGTGGACCTTCCGGATCGGAGGGCTACACCTTC. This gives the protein CAWSGPSGSEGYTF. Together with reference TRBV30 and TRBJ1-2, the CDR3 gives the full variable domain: SQTIHQWPATLVQPVGSPLSLECTVEGTSNPNLYWYRQAAGRGLQLLFYSVGIGQISSEVPQNLSASRPQDRQFILSSKKLLLSDSGFYLCAWSGPSGSEGYTFGSGTRLTVV.

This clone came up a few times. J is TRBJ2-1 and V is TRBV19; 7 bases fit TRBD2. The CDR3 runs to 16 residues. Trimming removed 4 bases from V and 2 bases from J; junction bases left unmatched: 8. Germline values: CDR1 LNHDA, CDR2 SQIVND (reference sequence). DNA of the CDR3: TGTGCCAGTAGTAGTGGACTAGTCATCACCTACAATGAGCAGTTCTTC. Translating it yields CASSSGLVITYNEQFF.

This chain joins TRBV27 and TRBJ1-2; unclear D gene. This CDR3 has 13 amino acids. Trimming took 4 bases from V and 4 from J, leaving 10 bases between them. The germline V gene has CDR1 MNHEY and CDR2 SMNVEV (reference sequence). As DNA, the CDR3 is TGTGCCAGCAGTTCACAGCAGACCTATGGCTACACCTTC. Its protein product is CASSSQQTYGYTF.

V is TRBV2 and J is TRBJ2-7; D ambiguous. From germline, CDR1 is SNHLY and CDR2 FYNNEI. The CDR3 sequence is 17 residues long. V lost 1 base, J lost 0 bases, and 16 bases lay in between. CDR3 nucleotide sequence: TGTGCCAGCAGTGAAGGTCCCACTGCGCCAAGCTCCTACGAGCAGTACTTC. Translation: CASSEGPTAPSSYEQYF.

The CDR3 DNA is TGTGCCAGCAGCGTTGGCCAGGGGGCTAGCTCCTACGAGCAGTACTTC. Amino acid sequence: CASSVGQGASSYEQYF. The chain combines TRBV5-5 with TRBJ2-7, with 8 bases identical to TRBD1. This CDR3 has 16 residues. Germline V CDR1 and CDR2: SGHKS, YYEKEE (reference sequence). Trimming removed 4 bases from V and 0 bases from J; junction bases left unmatched: 9.

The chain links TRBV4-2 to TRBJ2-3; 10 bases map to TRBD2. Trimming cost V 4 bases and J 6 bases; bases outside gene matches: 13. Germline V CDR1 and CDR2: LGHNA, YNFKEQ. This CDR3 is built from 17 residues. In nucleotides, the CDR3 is TGTGCCAGCAGCCGAACTGCAGCGGGGGGGCAGGTGGATACGCAGTATTTT. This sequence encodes CASSRTAAGGQVDTQYF.